This T cell receptor (beta chain) appears in the sequencing data of a study of blood T cell repertoires in COVID-19. Looking at the study overall: Some COVID-19 samples were acute and others convalescent; all came from the United States, Italy and Spain.

The CDR3 spans 14 residues. The junction had 6 bases not matched to a gene; V was cut back by 4 bases and J by 5 bases. Germline loops: CDR1 SQVTM, CDR2 ANQGSEA. In the original workflow: Nucleated cell counts were estimated from reference gene primer amplification. Assay used: immunoSEQ multiplex PCR; TCRdb lists only in-frame clones, some missing. V and J calls and clone size are copied from that table; D and trimming were computed from the DNA. The sample shows fewer than 250,000 clones, around 90% of them seen only once. This sequence originates from a human donor in a cohort sampled during active COVID-19. The specimen was peripheral blood. The chain joins TRBV29-1 to TRBJ1-4; the match to TRBD1 covers 8 bases. The CDR3: CSVVVQGGNEKLFF. The CDR3 nucleotides read TGCAGCGTTGTTGTACAGGGGGGGAATGAAAAACTGTTTTTT.